The subject of this entry is one T cell receptor beta chain. No antigen is known for it. No much larger clone exists at a distance of one base, and base qualities are not known. The immunoSEQ Assay, a bias-controlled multiplex PCR, was used to amplify TCRbeta CDR3 regions from genomic DNA. The source study handled its data this way. Nucleated cell counts per sample were estimated from amplification of reference gene primers within the assay. To quantify the absolute abundance of each unique TCRbeta CDR3 rearrangement, sequence reads were collapsed and filtered. For each sample, productive Simpson clonality was calculated as the square root of Simpson's diversity index over productive rearrangements. TCRdb took this table from immuneACCESS and kept in-frame rearrangements with V and J called. Such tables lack part of the clones; where checked against another copy, unresolved V genes explain under half of the gap, and the rest is unexplained. That table supplies the V and J calls and clone size; D and trimming were determined from the DNA. The sample table contains about 160,000 clones; only one count was recorded for around four fifths of them. Less than 3.5% of the sample rests with the top ten.

Taken from cysteine to phenylalanine, the CDR3 has 14 residues. Just CDR3 DNA is preserved here, 42 bases in frame from base 1. CDR1 is given as SEHNR and CDR2 as FQNEAQ, both from the germline V gene (reference sequence). The germline ends are 7 bases apart after V is trimmed by 1 base and J by 1 base. The collaborating institutions used their own protocols to collect whole blood in K2EDTA tubes. For TCRbeta analysis, collaborators shipped samples in one of three forms: frozen whole blood, isolated PBMCs, or DNA extracted from either of those sample types. These data belong to a study of blood T cell repertoires in COVID-19 (dated by TCRdb to 2020 to 2021). With regard to the full study: Samples from collaborators originated in the United States, Italy and Spain and spanned both the acute and convalescent phases of COVID-19. The samples were drawn from two sources: the first 160 participants of the ongoing ImmuneRACE study, and 1,200 or so subjects contributed by 6 global collaborators. Where HLA class I and class II types were available, the types were taken from metadata supplied by the sample provider, not from assay-based typing. A freely available public database, intended as a resource for researchers studying the immune response to SARS-CoV-2, is where the repertoires were released. The material from the prospective study consisted of cDNA or gDNA derived from T cells, B-cell-depleted T cells, or PBMCs. The sample metadata nearly always contained a de-identified subject ID, COVID-19 status, age in years and sex. Deeply sampled blood TCRbeta repertoires from subjects exposed to, actively infected with, or recovered from COVID-19 were included in the dataset. On the study overall, not on this receptor specifically: The amount of clinical and demographic metadata varied by source and participant and was provided uncurated.

The sequence was collected from a woman aged 55-70 years with acute or convalescent COVID-19. The chain employs TRBV7-9 and TRBJ1-1; no D gene is confidently identified. The sample taken for sequencing was peripheral blood. Here the CDR3 is given as CASSLGTANTEAFF. The nucleotides are TGTGCCAGCAGCTTAGGTACAGCGAACACTGAAGCTTTCTTT.